Presented here are 27 T cell receptor beta chains from one specimen sequenced in a study of tumor-infiltrating lymphocytes in primary liver carcinoma. A primer matching the constant region was used to make TCR beta cDNA from approximately 520 ng of total RNA. For TCR beta, libraries were produced by three nested multiplex PCR rounds using slightly modified ARM-PCR. Use of TRBV1-TRBV30 forward primers with a C-beta reverse primer characterized the first two PCR rounds, which lasted 10 cycles each. TCRdb re-derived calls from the multiplex PCR reads in MiXCR, one entry per CDR3 protein. Among fewer than 90,000 distinct CDR3 sequences listed, around 70% were seen once. Scientists recovered RNA and DNA together from roughly 20-30 mg of unsorted bulk tissue. Sequenced material: liver tumor tissue from sampling region 1. Documented subset: tumor region T1, superior pole. Receptors originate from a man in his forties or fifties with primary liver carcinoma and hepatitis B virus infection.

In its sample, this clonotype ranks as medium-sized. This chain uses TRBV6-2 or TRBV6-3 with TRBJ2-5; no firm D call. The germline CDR1 and CDR2 sequences are MNHEY and SVGEGT. The CDR3 sequence is 15 residues long. V shed 2 bases and J shed 7 bases, with 17 bases lying between them. The CDR3 DNA sequence: TGTGCCAGCAGTTACCCTCCTGGGCCGCCGGGGACCCAGTACTTC. Translating gives CASSYPPGPPGTQYF.

Regarding this clonotype: Germline is not matched at one junction end, which may reflect a read error. The chain employs TRBV6-5 and TRBJ2-2; D possibly corresponds to TRBD2 (5 bases). The CDR3 length is 11 residues. In germline, CDR1 is MNHEY, CDR2 SVGAGI. In DNA form, the CDR3 reads TGTGCCAGCAGCCTCTGGTGGGAGCTCTTTTTT. Residues: CASSLWWELFF.

Details on this clonotype: One end of the junction is discordant with germline, which a read error may explain. The rearrangement links TRBV5-1 to TRBJ1-1, with D hard to call. From germline, CDR1 is SGHRS and CDR2 YFSETQ. This CDR3 has 15 residues. This chain's CDR3 is CAGSLAPGRQCEAFF. CDR3 DNA sequence: TGCGCCGGCAGCTTGGCTCCGGGAAGGCAGTGTGAAGCTTTCTTT.

The rearrangement links TRBV29-1 to TRBJ2-2, with 9 bases identical to TRBD1. This CDR3 is built from 17 residues. CDR1 is SQVTM and CDR2 is ANQGSEA in the germline V gene. J lost 8 bases, V lost 8 bases, and 21 bases had no gene match. CDR3 coding DNA: TGCAGCACTAGGACAGGGGACGCAAAAGTGGTCACGGGGGAGCTGTTTTTT. Its protein is CSTRTGDAKVVTGELFF.

As to this clonotype: In this CDR3 the conserved last residue, phenylalanine or tryptophan, is missing, so a read error is likely. The V gene is TRBV29-1, the J gene TRBJ1-1, with D possibly matching TRBD1 (6 bases). From germline, CDR1 is SQVTM and CDR2 ANQGSEA. This CDR3 has 13 residues. The V gene lost 7 bases and the J gene lost 4 bases, with 16 bases spanning the gap. The CDR3 reads CSAGTWGGTEAFL. The DNA of the CDR3 is TGCAGCGCTGGGACATGGGGTGGCACTGAAGCTTTCTTA.

As concerns this clonotype: Since no conserved phenylalanine or tryptophan closes the CDR3, a read error is the likely cause. It is unclear where the CDR3 begins or ends on the DNA, so no DNA is shown, and the CDR3 is as TCRdb lists it. The rearrangement links TRBV6-5 to TRBJ2-2; the tabulated D call, TRBD2, remains unverified against the DNA. The CDR3 is 16 residues long, ends included. CDR1 is MNHEY, CDR2 SVGAGI, per germline. The CDR3 region is CASSYSPGLGSGELLV.

As concerns this clonotype: The germline gene is not matched at one end of the junction; a read error may be the cause. The chain joins TRBV6-2 or TRBV6-3 to TRBJ2-2; 8 bases agree with TRBD2. The CDR3 contains 15 residues. Germline CDR1 reads MNHEY; CDR2 reads SVGEGT. CDR3 sequence (DNA): TGTGCCAGCAGCCTAAGCGGGAGTCGAGTCTGGGAGCCGTTTTTT. Residues: CASSLSGSRVWEPFF.

The chain links TRBV5-1 to TRBJ2-5; weak D call: TRBD1 (5 bases). CDR3 length: 14 amino acids. Germline values: CDR1 SGHRS, CDR2 YFSETQ. The V gene lost 0 bases and the J gene lost 5 bases, with 11 bases spanning the gap. The CDR3 DNA follows: TGCGCCAGCAGCTTGGTCGGCTGGGGCGAGACCCAGTACTTC. Encoded protein: CASSLVGWGETQYF.

The chain couples TRBV6-5 to TRBJ2-3; a possible D gene is TRBD2 (6 bases). Trimming shortened V by 0 bases and J by 2 bases, and 9 bases separated the two germline ends. The CDR3 runs 15 residues. CDR1 MNHEY and CDR2 SVGAGI come from the germline V gene. CDR3 region: CASSYSGGTTDTQYF. CDR3 DNA sequence: TGTGCCAGCAGTTACTCGGGCGGGACCACAGATACGCAGTATTTT.

This clonotype appeared many times. CDR3: CASSYSSTGTYSYEQYF. CDR3 in DNA: TGTGCCAGCAGTTACTCGAGTACGGGGACGTACTCCTACGAGCAGTACTTC. V and J are TRBV6-2 or TRBV6-3 and TRBJ2-7; either TRBD1 or TRBD2 may fit D (5 bases each). The V end lost 0 bases, the J end lost 0 bases, and 15 bases lay between the germline ends. Looked up from germline, CDR1 is MNHEY and CDR2 is SVGEGT. The CDR3 runs 17 residues.

A word on this clonotype: A much larger clone differs from this one at a single base, so this may be a read error. J is TRBJ2-2 and V is TRBV20-1; D ambiguous. Germline CDR1 and CDR2: DFQATT and SNEGSKA (reference sequence). CDR3 length: 15 amino acids. V lost 4 bases and J lost 2, with 14 bases in between. The CDR3 protein is CSAKGVEANTGELFF. The CDR3 DNA is TGCAGTGCTAAAGGCGTAGAGGCAAACACCGGGGAGCTGTTTTTT.

Notes on this clonotype: Germline is not matched at one junction end, which may reflect a read error. V usage is TRBV6-1 and J usage is TRBJ1-1, with D maybe TRBD1 (6 bases). CDR3 size: 13 residues. Looked up from germline, CDR1 is MNHNS and CDR2 is SASEGT. The CDR3 sequence: CASRPDSLSEAFF. CDR3 nucleotides: TGTGCCAGCAGGCCGGACAGTCTGAGTGAAGCCTTCTTT.

With respect to this clonotype: At one of its ends the junction is not consistent with the germline gene, which may arise from a read error. This CDR3 reads CASSLDEGLYEQYF. The CDR3 DNA reads TGTGCCAGCAGCTTAGATGAAGGCCTATACGAGCAATACTTC. The chain employs TRBV11-2 and TRBJ2-7; D unresolved. The CDR3 has 14 residues. Germline loops: CDR1 SGHAT, CDR2 FQNNGV.

This clonotype was counted a single time. Because the CDR3 is missing its conserved closing phenylalanine or tryptophan, this is likely a read error. The gene calls are TRBV29-1 and TRBJ2-7; no firm D call. The CDR3 is made up of 11 amino acids. The V end was cut by 5 bases, the J end by 4 bases, with 9 bases between. Germline CDR1 SQVTM, CDR2 ANQGSEA. The CDR3 bases are TGCAGCGTTAGAAAGGGATACGAGCAGTACTTA. Amino acid sequence: CSVRKGYEQYL.

This clonotype showed up just a few times. The junction shows a germline mismatch at one end, possibly a read error. The chain employs TRBV11-2 and TRBJ2-3; no reliable D call. The CDR3 has 13 residues. Germline CDR1 is SGHAT and CDR2 is FQNNGV. As DNA, the CDR3 is TGTGTCAGCAGCTTCCATAGCACAGATACGCAATATTTT. It yields the protein CVSSFHSTDTQYF.

The J gene is TRBJ2-3, the V gene TRBV10-3, with TRBD2 matching 8 bases. CDR3 length: 15 amino acids. The germline V gene has CDR1 ENHRY and CDR2 SYGVKD. V lost 0 bases to trimming and J lost 15 bases; unmatched junction nucleotides: 14. The CDR3 here is CAISESKAGADTYYF. The CDR3 nucleotides read TGTGCCATCAGTGAGTCGAAAGCGGGAGCAGATACGTACTATTTT.

As for this clonotype: A much larger clone differs by one base, so this may be a read error. CDR3 region: CAWSGVRGNQPQHF. The DNA for the CDR3 is TGTGCCTGGAGTGGAGTACGGGGAAATCAGCCCCAGCATTTT. The V and J genes are TRBV30 and TRBJ1-5; unclear D gene. The V gene's germline CDR1 is GTSNPN and CDR2 SVGIG (reference sequence). Trimming stripped 1 base from V and 4 bases from J, with 11 bases between. The CDR3 runs 14 residues.

As to this clonotype: The conserved final phenylalanine or tryptophan is absent from the CDR3, which likely points to a read error. V gene TRBV28 combines with J gene TRBJ2-1; tentatively, D is TRBD1 (6 bases). Germline loops: CDR1 MDHEN, CDR2 SYDVKM. This CDR3 is 12 amino acids long. V lost 5 bases, J lost 10 bases, and 12 bases lay in between. CDR3 in amino acids: CASSVTGTEQFL. CDR3 DNA sequence: TGTGCCAGCAGTGTGACCGGGACAGAGCAGTTCCTC.

Regarding this clonotype: With a much larger clone just one base away, this may be a read error. V and J are TRBV6-6 and TRBJ2-5; D call uncertain. CDR1 and CDR2 (germline): MNHNY, SVGAGI (reference sequence). The CDR3 has 12 residues. In DNA form, the CDR3 reads TGTGCCGGCAGTCCGAACCAAGAGACCCAGTACTTC. It yields the protein CAGSPNQETQYF.

On this clonotype itself: The junction differs from germline at one of its ends, possibly a read error. This chain links TRBV5-1 with TRBJ1-5; 10 nucleotides align to TRBD1. Germline values: CDR1 SGHRS, CDR2 YFSETQ. The CDR3 loop spans 16 amino acids. CDR3 sequence (DNA): TGCGCCACCAGCGCGACGGGGACAGGGGATAGCCAGTTCCAGCATTTT. As protein: CATSATGTGDSQFQHF.

The chain employs TRBV28 and TRBJ2-7; 7 bases are a match to TRBD2. CDR3 length: 13 residues. V shed 7 bases, J shed 4 bases, and the junction held 7 bases outside the gene matches. Germline-derived CDR1 and CDR2 are MDHEN and SYDVKM. CDR3 DNA sequence: TGTGCCAGCACCTCCGGGACTAAGTACGAGCAGTACTTC. Its translation is CASTSGTKYEQYF.

This clonotype was recorded many times. One end of the junction does not line up with germline, which may come from a read error. The chain uses TRBV11-3 and TRBJ2-7; a possible D gene is TRBD1 (5 bases). Germline V CDR1 and CDR2: SGHNT, YENEEA. The CDR3 has 14 amino acids. CDR3 sequence reads: CASSPGEGDYEQYF. The CDR3 DNA reads TGCGCCAGCAGCCCTGGAGAAGGGGACTACGAGCAGTACTTC.

Remarks on this clonotype: Here the CDR3 omits its conserved ending phenylalanine or tryptophan, so a read error is the likely source. The chain is built from TRBV11-3 and TRBJ2-2, with TRBD2 as a possible D gene (6 bases). Germline V gene sequence: CDR1 SGHNT, CDR2 YENEEA. The CDR3 is 13 residues long. CDR3 coding DNA: TGTGCCAGCAGCTTAGGGGGCACCGGGGGGCTGTTTTCT. Its translation: CASSLGGTGGLFS.

Comment on this clonotype: It is likely a read error, because the conserved phenylalanine at the end of the CDR3 is missing. The limits of the CDR3 on the DNA are not certain, so only TCRdb's listed CDR3 is given. The chain is built from TRBV11-2 and TRBJ2-3; the table gives TRBD2 as D, unverified against the DNA. The germline V gene has CDR1 SGHAT and CDR2 FQNNGV. From its first to its last residue, the CDR3 has 16 amino acids. This chain's CDR3 is CASSPPTIGSTDTQDV.

This clonotype has a count of ten or more. V gene TRBV6-5 combines with J gene TRBJ1-6; 7 bases are a match to TRBD1. In germline, CDR1 is MNHEY, CDR2 SVGAGI. This CDR3 region has 13 residues. With V trimmed by 5 bases and J by 9 bases, 4 bases remained unmatched. CDR3 coding DNA: TGTGCCAGCAGTACCGGGACAGCTTCACCCCTCCACTTT. It encodes CASSTGTASPLHF.

The CDR3 is CASSPHGGPIETQYF. The CDR3 DNA follows: TGTGCCAGCAGTCCCCACGGGGGTCCCATAGAGACCCAGTACTTC. The chain employs TRBV12-3 or TRBV12-4 and TRBJ2-5; tentative D call: TRBD2 (6 bases). Trimming shortened V by 5 bases and J by 4 bases, and 17 bases separated the two germline ends. The CDR3 consists of 15 residues.

Comment on this clonotype: This could be a read error, since a much larger clone is one nucleotide away. The CDR3: CASSQAASAEHYF. The CDR3 bases are TGTGCCAGCAGCCAGGCCGCTAGTGCCGAGCATTACTTC. The chain carries TRBV7-9 and TRBJ2-7; no reliable D call. The germline CDR1 and CDR2 sequences are SEHNR and FQNEAQ (reference sequence). The CDR3 length is 13 residues.